The 30 T cell receptor beta chains presented below share a single source sample, sequenced in a study of cytomegalovirus exposure and HLA in healthy donors. Using immunoSEQ multiplex PCR, the repertoire was profiled, and TCRdb retains in-frame clones only, with some absent. The sample contains tens of thousands of clones, just over 90% of which appear only once. Specimen: PBMCs. The source of these receptors is a man aged 25 to 45 in good health and CMV-seronegative.

This chain joins TRBV6-5 and TRBJ2-2; D not resolved. The CDR3 covers 15 residues. From germline, CDR1 is MNHEY and CDR2 SVGAGI. The V end lost 0 bases, the J end lost 1 base, and 6 bases lay between the germline ends. As DNA, the CDR3 is TGTGCCAGCAGTTACTCCTCAGGGAACACCGGGGAGCTGTTTTTT. The encoded protein is CASSYSSGNTGELFF.

This chain uses TRBV14 with TRBJ2-3, with D possibly TRBD2 on 6 matching bases. The length of the CDR3 is 16 residues. V was cut by 4 bases and J by 0 bases, with 14 bases left in between. Germline CDR1 SGHDN, CDR2 FVKESK. CDR3 coding DNA: TGTGCCAGCAGCCTCCTTTCAGCGGGCAGCACAGATACGCAGTATTTT. Protein product: CASSLLSAGSTDTQYF. Filled out from reference TRBV14 and TRBJ2-3, the complete variable domain reads EAGVTQFPSHSVIEKGQTVTLRCDPISGHDNLYWYRRVMGKEIKFLLHFVKESKQDESGMPNNRFLAERTGGTYSTLKVQPAELEDSGVYFCASSLLSAGSTDTQYFGPGTRLTVL.

The chain links TRBV11-2 to TRBJ1-4; possibly TRBD1 for D (5 bases). Germline loops: CDR1 SGHAT, CDR2 FQNNGV. This CDR3 contains 15 residues. The V and J ends lost 2 bases and 6 bases respectively, with 13 bases between them. As DNA, the CDR3 is TGTGCCAGCAGCTTATGGGGGGAAGTAGATGAAAAACTGTTTTTT. The encoded protein is CASSLWGEVDEKLFF.

The chain recombines TRBV6-5 with TRBJ2-7; D is perhaps TRBD2 (6 bases). Trimming cost V 5 bases and J 2 bases, with 16 bases left between them. Germline CDR1 is MNHEY and CDR2 is SVGAGI. This CDR3 is built from 15 residues. DNA for the CDR3: TGTGCCAGCAGTCCCGGGGACTCCTATACCTACGAGCAGTACTTC. This translates into CASSPGDSYTYEQYF.

This chain joins TRBV27 and TRBJ2-5; 15 bases are a match to TRBD2. CDR1 and CDR2 from the germline V gene are MNHEY and SMNVEV (reference sequence). The CDR3 totals 18 residues. With V trimmed by 5 bases and J by 4 bases, 11 bases remained unmatched. The CDR3 DNA reads TGTGCCAGCAGTCCGTGGACTAGCGGGAGGGCCGATAGAGAGACCCAGTACTTC. Translation: CASSPWTSGRADRETQYF.

In DNA form, the CDR3 reads TGTGCCAGCAGTTTAAGTATGGAGACCAACTACGAGCAGTACTTC. Translated: CASSLSMETNYEQYF. The rearrangement joins TRBV27 to TRBJ2-7; D gene ambiguous. The CDR3 spans 15 residues. Between the trimmed V and J ends, which lost 2 bases and 3 bases, there was a span of 14 bases. Germline CDR1 reads MNHEY; CDR2 reads SMNVEV (reference sequence).

The V call is TRBV5-5, the J call TRBJ2-3; TRBD2 is a possible D gene (6 bases). The CDR3 totals 20 residues. V gave up 2 bases and J gave up 1 base, with 26 bases separating them. CDR1 is SGHKS, CDR2 YYEKEE, per germline (reference sequence). For the CDR3, the DNA is TGTGCCAGCAGCTTCGTTCGGGTCACCGGGCACGGCGGGGGCACAGATACGCAGTATTTT. It specifies CASSFVRVTGHGGGTDTQYF.

This clone was detected only once. The chain has TRBV6-5 and TRBJ1-6, with no clear D. Germline V gives CDR1 MNHEY, CDR2 SVGAGI. This CDR3 has 15 residues. Trimming took 2 bases from V and 8 from J, leaving 13 bases between them. The CDR3 region has the DNA TGTGCCAGCAGTTACAGGGAGGGTAGGGATTCACCCCTCCACTTT. Translating gives CASSYREGRDSPLHF.

This clone was detected only once. This chain uses TRBV15 with TRBJ2-3; the match to TRBD2 covers 7 bases. Germline values: CDR1 LNHNV, CDR2 YYDKDF (reference sequence). This CDR3 region has 16 residues. V was clipped by 1 base and J by 7 bases; unmatched bases: 11. The CDR3 sequence is CATSRATGLEVNTQYF. The CDR3 DNA reads as TGTGCCACCAGCAGAGCAACCGGACTAGAGGTGAATACGCAGTATTTT.

CDR3 in DNA: TGTGCCACCATCCTCGGGTCCCAAATCTACAATGAGCAGTTCTTC. Translating it yields CATILGSQIYNEQFF. The rearrangement joins TRBV6-1 to TRBJ2-1, with D hard to call. Trimming left V 10 bases short and J 3 bases short, with 19 bases between. CDR3 length: 15 residues. Germline CDR1 MNHNS, CDR2 SASEGT.

This chain uses TRBV19 with TRBJ1-1; D might be TRBD1 (6 bases). The germline CDR1 and CDR2 sequences are LNHDA and SQIVND (reference sequence). Trimming removed 3 bases from V and 7 bases from J, with 12 bases in between. There are 13 residues in the CDR3. CDR3 nucleotides: TGTGCCAGTAGTATTGTGGGCAGGGGTGAAGCTTTCTTT. This codes for CASSIVGRGEAFF.

The J gene is TRBJ2-5, the V gene TRBV6-5, with D uncertain. The V gene's germline CDR1 is MNHEY and CDR2 SVGAGI. This CDR3 has 13 residues. Trimming left V 2 bases short and J 1 base short, with 5 bases between. CDR3: CASSYKRQETQYF. The CDR3 DNA reads as TGTGCCAGCAGTTACAAGCGCCAAGAGACCCAGTACTTC.

The chain recombines TRBV6-6 with TRBJ1-1, with unresolved D. Germline assignment: CDR1 MNHNY and CDR2 SVGAGI (reference sequence). Between the trimmed V and J ends, which lost 6 bases and 4 bases, there was a span of 12 bases. The CDR3 consists of 13 residues. The CDR3 bases are TGTGCCAGCAGGGAACAGCTACTCACTGAAGCTTTCTTT. Translated: CASREQLLTEAFF.

The chain is built from TRBV23-1 and TRBJ2-1; TRBD1 might be the D (5 bases). TRBV23-1 is placed among ORFs of uncertain function. Deletions cut 0 bases from V and 7 bases from J, with 10 bases between. This CDR3 is 14 amino acids long. CDR3 nucleotide sequence: TGCGCCAGCAGTCAATCCCCAGGGCGAAATGAGCAGTTCTTC. Translation gives CASSQSPGRNEQFF.

The chain joins TRBV28 to TRBJ2-7; possibly TRBD2 for D (6 bases). Trimming left V 7 bases short and J 3 bases short, with 16 bases between. CDR3 length equals 14 residues. Germline V gene data show CDR1 as MDHEN and CDR2 as SYDVKM. The CDR3 region has the DNA TGTGCCAGCACCCTTGGCGGGGAGAACTACGAGCAGTACTTC. Encoded protein: CASTLGGENYEQYF.

The rearrangement uses TRBV11-2 and TRBJ2-7, with 9 positions matching TRBD2. Germline lookup yields CDR1 SGHAT and CDR2 FQNNGV. This CDR3 has 17 amino acids. V was clipped by 5 bases and J by 6 bases; unmatched bases: 17. The CDR3 DNA follows: TGTGCCAGCAGCCTAAGCCCAGGCGGGGGGGGACCCACCGAGCAGTACTTC. It codes for CASSLSPGGGGPTEQYF.

This sequence joins TRBV5-4 and TRBJ2-7; 9 bases line up with TRBD1. The V gene end was trimmed by 5 bases and the J gene end by 4 bases; junction bases not matched to a gene: 7. The CDR3 spans 14 residues. Germline-derived CDR1 and CDR2 are SGHNT and YYREEE (reference sequence). In nucleotides, the CDR3 is TGTGCCAGCAGTGGGGGACAGGGTCGATACGAGCAGTACTTC. This sequence encodes CASSGGQGRYEQYF.

This chain uses TRBV6-1 with TRBJ2-5; D is perhaps TRBD1 (6 bases). The CDR3 has 13 residues. Germline-derived CDR1 and CDR2 are MNHNS and SASEGT. V lost 6 bases to trimming and J lost 4 bases, with 12 bases between them. CDR3 amino acids: CASRRQVSETQYF. CDR3 DNA: TGTGCCAGCAGGAGACAGGTCTCAGAGACCCAGTACTTC.

Only one count was recorded for this clone. The gene calls are TRBV27 and TRBJ2-3, with D possibly TRBD1 on 6 matching bases. V dropped 2 bases and J dropped 4 bases, with 13 bases sitting between them. CDR1 and CDR2 (germline): MNHEY, SMNVEV (reference sequence). The CDR3 extends over 15 amino acids. In DNA form, the CDR3 reads TGTGCCAGCAGTTTAGCTGGGGGCCTGTCAGATACGCAGTATTTT. Translated: CASSLAGGLSDTQYF.

This rearrangement joins TRBV5-6 to TRBJ2-7; perhaps TRBD1 as D (5 bases). The germline V gene encodes CDR1 SGHDT and CDR2 YYEEEE. This CDR3 is 14 amino acids long. Between the trimmed V and J ends, which lost 3 bases and 4 bases, there was a span of 14 bases. The CDR3 spells CASSYRYRIYEQYF. CDR3 in DNA: TGTGCCAGCAGCTACAGGTACCGGATTTACGAGCAGTACTTC. The full variable domain, completed using reference TRBV5-6 and TRBJ2-7, is DAGVTQSPTHLIKTRGQQVTLRCSPKSGHDTVSWYQQALGQGPQFIFQYYEEEERQRGNFPDRFSGHQFPNYSSELNVNALLLGDSALYLCASSYRYRIYEQYFGPGTRLTVT.

This chain connects TRBV5-1 to TRBJ2-7, with D possibly matching TRBD1 (5 bases). Trimming shortened V by 1 base and J by 2 bases, and 13 bases separated the two germline ends. The CDR3 contains 15 residues. In germline, CDR1 is SGHRS, CDR2 YFSETQ. CDR3 DNA: TGCGCCAGCAGCTTGCAGAAGGGGCAAGCCTACGAGCAGTACTTC. Translating gives CASSLQKGQAYEQYF.

CDR3 protein: CASISTGANYGYTF. The CDR3 nucleotides are TGTGCCAGTATCTCGACAGGGGCTAACTATGGCTACACCTTC. J is TRBJ1-2 and V is TRBV19, with TRBD1 matching over 8 bases. CDR3 length: 14 amino acids. V was pared by 7 bases and J by 0 bases, with 4 bases of the junction left unmatched. CDR1 and CDR2 (germline): LNHDA, SQIVND (reference sequence).

This rearrangement joins TRBV30 to TRBJ1-1; D possibly corresponds to TRBD1 (5 bases). Trimming took off 0 bases at V and 8 bases at J, with 19 bases between the two ends. The CDR3 consists of 15 residues. The germline V gene has CDR1 GTSNPN and CDR2 SVGIG (reference sequence). The CDR3 sequence: CAWSVGEGAGPEAFF. The CDR3 DNA reads as TGTGCCTGGAGTGTAGGTGAGGGTGCGGGACCGGAAGCTTTCTTT.

V gene TRBV4-1 combines with J gene TRBJ2-7; 11 positions match TRBD2. This CDR3 is built from 19 residues. J lost 0 bases, V lost 3 bases, and 13 bases had no gene match. Germline CDR1 MGHRA, CDR2 YSYEKL. The DNA for the CDR3 is TGCGCCAGCAGCCACGCGACTAGCGGGAAAGTAAGGACCTCCTACGAGCAGTACTTC. Its translation: CASSHATSGKVRTSYEQYF.

This chain connects TRBV28 to TRBJ2-5, with 7 nucleotides matching TRBD2. Germline CDR1 and CDR2: MDHEN and SYDVKM. The CDR3 length is 15 residues. V dropped 3 bases and J dropped 3; count of bases not matched to a gene: 7. The CDR3 loop reads CASSLARREKETQYF. The CDR3 nucleotides read TGTGCCAGCAGTTTGGCACGGCGGGAGAAAGAGACCCAGTACTTC.

CDR3 in DNA: TGTGCCAGTAGGAATGGACAGTATAATTCACCCCTCCACTTT. This sequence encodes CASRNGQYNSPLHF. The rearrangement uses TRBV19 and TRBJ1-6; D possibly corresponds to TRBD1 (6 bases). Trimming left V 6 bases short and J 4 bases short, with 10 bases between. This CDR3 comprises 14 residues. Germline loops: CDR1 LNHDA, CDR2 SQIVND (reference sequence). The variable domain in full, with the rest retrieved from reference TRBV19 and TRBJ1-6, is DGGITQSPKYLFRKEGQNVTLSCEQNLNHDAMYWYRQDPGQGLRLIYYSQIVNDFQKGDIAEGYSVSREKKESFPLTVTSAQKNPTAFYLCASRNGQYNSPLHFGNGTRLTVT.

This chain uses TRBV19 with TRBJ2-2; 7 bases match TRBD2. The CDR3 is made up of 15 amino acids. J lost 9 bases, V lost 7 bases, and 14 bases had no gene match. From germline, CDR1 is LNHDA and CDR2 SQIVND (reference sequence). The CDR3 protein is CASTPRGEGSRELFF. CDR3 bases: TGTGCCAGTACGCCCCGGGGGGAGGGTTCAAGGGAGCTGTTTTTT.

CDR3 sequence: CASSLRGSYEQYF. CDR3 in DNA: TGTGCCAGCAGCTTAAGGGGCTCCTACGAGCAGTACTTC. The chain carries TRBV7-2 and TRBJ2-7, with TRBD1 as a possible D gene (5 bases). The CDR3 runs 13 residues. V was pared by 2 bases and J by 0 bases, with 5 bases between. Germline CDR1 SGHTA, CDR2 FQGNSA. Looking up the rest from reference TRBV7-2 and TRBJ2-7 gives the full variable domain: GAGVSQSPSNKVTEKGKDVELRCDPISGHTALYWYRQSLGQGLEFLIYFQGNSAPDKSGLPSDRFSAERTGGSVSTLTIQRTQQEDSAVYLCASSLRGSYEQYFGPGTRLTVT.

This sequence joins TRBV28 and TRBJ2-4; 7 bases are a match to TRBD1. The V and J ends lost 10 bases and 8 bases, in that order; junction bases with no gene match: 14. This CDR3 is built from 14 residues. Germline V gene sequence: CDR1 MDHEN, CDR2 SYDVKM. CDR3 sequence (DNA): TGTGCCACAAAAGGACAGGATGGAGGACACATTCAGTACTTC. Its protein product is CATKGQDGGHIQYF.

The chain employs TRBV2 and TRBJ1-3; D possibly corresponds to TRBD1 (6 bases). The CDR3 runs to 14 residues. Trimming cost V 5 bases and J 2 bases, with 10 bases left between them. Germline V CDR1 and CDR2: SNHLY, FYNNEI. CDR3 DNA sequence: TGTGCCAGCAGTCCACAGGGAGCTGGAAACACCATATATTTT. Amino acid sequence: CASSPQGAGNTIYF.